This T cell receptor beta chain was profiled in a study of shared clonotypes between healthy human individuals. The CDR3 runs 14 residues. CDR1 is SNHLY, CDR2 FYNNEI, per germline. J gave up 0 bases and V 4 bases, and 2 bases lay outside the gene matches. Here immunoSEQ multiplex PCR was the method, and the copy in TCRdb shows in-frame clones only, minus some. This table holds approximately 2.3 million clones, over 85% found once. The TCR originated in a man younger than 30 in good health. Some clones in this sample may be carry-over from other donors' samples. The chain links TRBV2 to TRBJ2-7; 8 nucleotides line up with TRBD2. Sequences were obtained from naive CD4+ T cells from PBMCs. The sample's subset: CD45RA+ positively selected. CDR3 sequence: CASSVTSGSYEQYF. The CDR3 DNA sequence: TGTGCCAGCAGTGTTACTAGCGGCTCCTACGAGCAGTACTTC.